This T cell receptor beta chain was observed in a study of technical replicates of blood from a few donors (dated by TCRdb to about 2017). As regards this clone: There is no known antigen for this receptor. Base qualities were left out, and no much larger clone turns up one base away.

The CDR3 goes from the cysteine to the phenylalanine over 15 residues. Solely the CDR3 DNA is kept, with 45 bases framed from the first base. Here V drops 5 bases and J drops 1 base, and the junction holds 2 bases not matched to any gene. The germline V gene specifies KGHSH as CDR1 and LQKENI as CDR2. Libraries were prepared through the immunoSEQ multiplex PCR assay. TCRdb's version of the immuneACCESS table is confined to in-frame rearrangements and falls short of the full clone set. An unresolved V gene accounts for under half of the shortfall where checked; the remainder is of unknown origin. The sample table holds 60,000 to 90,000 clones, of which roughly 92% were seen once. Together, the top ten hold approximately 0.34% of the sample.

Source material: T cells isolated from PBMCs. The chain was built from TRBV18 and TRBJ1-5, with 10 central nucleotides matching TRBD1. This TCR derives from a human donor in good health. The nucleotides are TGTGCCAGCTCAGTGACAGGGGGCAGCAATCAGCCCCAGCATTTT. Translated, it gives CASSVTGGSNQPQHF. Joined to the reference TRBV18 and TRBJ1-5 proteins, this CDR3 gives the full variable domain: NAGVMQNPRHLVRRRGQEARLRCSPMKGHSHVYWYRQLPEEGLKFMVYLQKENIIDESGMPKERFSAEFPKEGPSILRIQQVVRGDSAAYFCASSVTGGSNQPQHFGDGTRLSIL.